This TCR beta chain stems from a study of cytomegalovirus exposure and HLA in healthy donors. Clones were sequenced by immunoSEQ multiplex PCR, and TCRdb holds only the in-frame ones, with some missing. This sample has some 270,000 clones, with roughly 85% found just once. CDR3 length equals 13 residues. Germline V lookup: CDR1 SEHNR, CDR2 FQNEAQ (reference sequence). The trim removed 5 bases at V and 7 bases at J, leaving 4 bases unmatched. The sample taken for sequencing was PBMCs. This chain joins TRBV7-9 and TRBJ1-4; 7 bases fit TRBD1. The source is a woman aged 18-30 years in good health and CMV-seronegative. The CDR3 reads CASSANRGEKLFF. CDR3 nucleotides: TGTGCCAGCAGCGCGAACAGGGGTGAAAAACTGTTTTTT.